Listed below are T cell receptor beta chains from one sample, sequenced in a study of blood T cell repertoires in COVID-19. Method: immunoSEQ multiplex PCR; TCRdb's copy keeps in-frame clones and lacks some. Here the sample spans just over 650,000 clones, 75% to 90% being singletons. Sequencing was done on a sample of peripheral blood. These receptors came from a woman aged 18 to 35 with acute or convalescent COVID-19. CDR3s include the opening cysteine and the closing phenylalanine or tryptophan. Fields, in order: CDR3 protein, CDR3 DNA, clone size, V gene, D gene, J gene. The D gene is left open where the match is weak. Clone size is given for some rows only: seen once, a few or many times, or a class if the clone is expanded.

CDR3: CASSLGTGCDSNQPQHF; DNA: TGTGCCAGCAGTTTAGGGACAGGGTGTGATAGCAATCAGCCCCAGCATTTT; size: once; V: TRBV21-1; D: -; J: TRBJ1-5
CDR3: CASSIDNNYGYTF; DNA: TGTGCCAGTAGTATAGATAATAACTATGGCTACACCTTC; size: -; V: TRBV19; D: -; J: TRBJ1-2
CDR3: CASRKGLAGFTGELFF; DNA: TGTGCCAGCAGGAAGGGACTAGCGGGTTTCACCGGGGAGCTGTTTTTT; size: -; V: TRBV2; D: TRBD2; J: TRBJ2-2
CDR3: CASSFPGGYTF; DNA: TGTGCCAGCAGTTTCCCAGGAGGCTACACCTTC; size: once; V: TRBV6-6; D: -; J: TRBJ1-2
CDR3: CASLRGQGATGELFF; DNA: TGTGCCAGCCTCCGTGGGCAGGGGGCAACCGGGGAGCTGTTTTTT; size: -; V: TRBV7-2; D: TRBD1; J: TRBJ2-2
CDR3: CASSPVGGGDHYNEQFF; DNA: TGTGCCAGCAGCCCAGTGGGCGGGGGGGACCACTACAATGAGCAGTTCTTC; size: -; V: TRBV11-2; D: TRBD2; J: TRBJ2-1
CDR3: CASSLALETPGQYF; DNA: TGCGCCAGCAGCTTGGCCCTAGAGACCCCGGGGCAGTACTTC; size: -; V: TRBV5-1; D: -; J: TRBJ2-7
CDR3: CASSYPGPGSEQFF; DNA: TGTGCCAGCAGCTACCCGGGCCCTGGGAGTGAGCAGTTCTTC; size: -; V: TRBV5-4; D: -; J: TRBJ2-1
CDR3: CASGPSSYNSPLHF; DNA: TGTGCCAGTGGCCCCAGCTCCTATAATTCACCCCTCCACTTT; size: -; V: TRBV19; D: -; J: TRBJ1-6
CDR3: CASSQVAVRGGSYNEQFF; DNA: TGCGCCAGCAGCCAAGTCGCCGTGCGGGGGGGGTCCTACAATGAGCAGTTCTTC; size: -; V: TRBV4-1; D: TRBD2; J: TRBJ2-1
CDR3: CASSEFSGILSYNEQFF; DNA: TGTGCCAGCAGTGAATTTAGCGGGATACTCTCCTACAATGAGCAGTTCTTC; size: -; V: TRBV2; D: TRBD2; J: TRBJ2-1
CDR3: CAISPRDRVSNTEAFF; DNA: TGTGCCATCAGCCCCCGGGACAGAGTTTCGAACACTGAAGCTTTCTTT; size: -; V: TRBV10-3; D: TRBD1; J: TRBJ1-1
CDR3: CASSSTQGSSYNEQFF; DNA: TGTGCCAGCAGTTCCACGCAGGGTAGCTCCTACAATGAGCAGTTCTTC; size: -; V: TRBV9; D: -; J: TRBJ2-1
CDR3: CASSPTWAPGEQYF; DNA: TGTGCCAGCAGTCCTACGTGGGCCCCGGGGGAGCAGTACTTC; size: -; V: TRBV14; D: -; J: TRBJ2-7
CDR3: CASSQERGYEQYF; DNA: TGCGCCAGCAGCCAAGAAAGGGGTTACGAGCAGTACTTC; size: -; V: TRBV4-1; D: -; J: TRBJ2-7
CDR3: CASSDQRAPSAYEQYF; DNA: TGTGCCAGCAGTGACCAAAGAGCGCCGTCGGCGTACGAGCAGTACTTC; size: -; V: TRBV2; D: -; J: TRBJ2-7
CDR3: CASSSPVYLAPEAFF; DNA: TGTGCCAGCAGTTCCCCAGTATATCTGGCACCCGAAGCTTTCTTT; size: -; V: TRBV28; D: -; J: TRBJ1-1
CDR3: CASSRTRDRPYNEQFF; DNA: TGTGCCAGCAGTCGGACCCGGGACAGGCCATACAATGAGCAGTTCTTC; size: once; V: TRBV6-2/TRBV6-3; D: TRBD1; J: TRBJ2-1
CDR3: CASSVSGTSIHEQYF; DNA: TGTGCCAGCAGCGTCTCCGGGACTAGCATCCACGAGCAGTACTTC; size: -; V: TRBV9; D: TRBD2; J: TRBJ2-7
CDR3: CASSLRGSGEAFF; DNA: TGTGCCAGCAGCTTGCGTGGGTCGGGTGAAGCTTTCTTT; size: -; V: TRBV7-2; D: -; J: TRBJ1-1
CDR3: CASSPPGHNYEQYF; DNA: TGTGCCAGCAGCCCCCCGGGACACAACTACGAGCAGTACTTC; size: once; V: TRBV7-2; D: -; J: TRBJ2-7
CDR3: CASSLSRGDNSPLHF; DNA: TGTGCCAGCAGCTTAAGTCGCGGGGATAATTCACCCCTCCACTTT; size: -; V: TRBV7-2; D: -; J: TRBJ1-6
CDR3: CAISESRNNEQFF; DNA: TGTGCCATCAGTGAGTCCAGGAACAATGAGCAGTTCTTC; size: -; V: TRBV10-3; D: -; J: TRBJ2-1
CDR3: CAISESTGRVRGYTF; DNA: TGTGCCATCAGTGAGTCGACAGGACGCGTTAGAGGCTACACCTTC; size: -; V: TRBV10-3; D: -; J: TRBJ1-2
CDR3: CASSLDLAGTEAFF; DNA: TGCGCCAGCAGCTTGGACTTGGCGGGCACTGAAGCTTTCTTT; size: -; V: TRBV5-1; D: -; J: TRBJ1-1
CDR3: CASSARGQGFSEAFF; DNA: TGTGCCAGTAGTGCCAGGGGACAGGGCTTCTCTGAAGCTTTCTTT; size: -; V: TRBV19; D: TRBD1; J: TRBJ1-1
CDR3: CASSLRQVGWLENTEAFF; DNA: TGTGCCAGCAGCCTCCGACAGGTTGGTTGGTTGGAGAACACTGAAGCTTTCTTT; size: -; V: TRBV4-2; D: -; J: TRBJ1-1